These T cell receptor beta chains were read from a single sample in a study of OX40 agonist ivuxolimab in advanced cancers. Generated by immunoSEQ multiplex PCR, the TCRdb table keeps only in-frame clones and is missing some. This sample has 130,000 or so clones, with just over 90% found just once. The material sequenced was CD4+ or CD8+ T cells sorted from blood, taken in a trial of the OX40 agonist ivuxolimab. The receptor set was obtained from an adult with an advanced solid tumor such as melanoma, head and neck, liver or kidney cancer. Both conserved end residues are part of each CDR3. A D gene is named only where the DNA matches it firmly.

V gene	D gene	J gene	CDR3 DNA	CDR3 protein
TRBV27	TRBD1	TRBJ2-2	TGTGCCAGCAGTTTAAACCCCACAGGGGGCGCGGGGACCGGGGAGCTGTTTTTT	CASSLNPTGGAGTGELFF
TRBV7-9	TRBD1	TRBJ1-2	TGTGCCAGCAGCCTAGGGGAGGGGGCCTTTGGCTATGGCTACACCTTC	CASSLGEGAFGYGYTF
TRBV5-5	TRBD1	TRBJ2-2	TGTGCCAGCAGCTTGGGACAGGGGAAGACCGGGGAGCTGTTTTTT	CASSLGQGKTGELFF
TRBV7-9	.	TRBJ2-3	TGTGCCAGCAGCCCGCCCCCGACAGACGTCAGCACAGATACGCAGTATTTT	CASSPPPTDVSTDTQYF
TRBV4-3	.	TRBJ2-3	TGCGCCAGCAGCCAAGATGCTGGAGCCACAGATACGCAGTATTTT	CASSQDAGATDTQYF
TRBV4-2	.	TRBJ1-5	TGTGCCAGCAGACAGGGACTCAGCAATCAGCCCCAGCATTTT	CASRQGLSNQPQHF
TRBV5-5	TRBD1	TRBJ1-6	TGTGCCAGCAGCTTGGCCCTCACAGGGGGTTCACCCCTCCACTTT	CASSLALTGGSPLHF
TRBV2	TRBD2	TRBJ2-1	TGTGCCAGCAACCAGGGAATAGCGGGGGGAGGTGAGCAGTTCTTC	CASNQGIAGGGEQFF
TRBV5-1	TRBD1	TRBJ1-6	TGCGCCAGCAGCCCGACAGGGGCGGGTTCACCCCTCCACTTT	CASSPTGAGSPLHF
TRBV5-4	.	TRBJ2-7	TGTGCCAGCAGCTCTTGGGGGTACCGCTACGAGCAGTACTTC	CASSSWGYRYEQYF